Following are 17 T cell receptor beta chains from one sample sequenced in a study of blood T cell repertoires in COVID-19 (dated by TCRdb to 2019 to 2021). The library was prepared using the immunoSEQ multiplex PCR assay. The immuneACCESS repertoire file appears here via TCRdb, limited to in-frame rearrangements. These files lack a portion of the clones; in checked studies, under half of the deficit traces to unresolved V genes, and the cause of the others is not known. The sample table holds about 80,000 clones, of which about 80% were seen once. Together, the top ten hold 9.5% to 15% of the sample. The sequencing sample was made of peripheral blood. The receptors come from an older man with acute or convalescent COVID-19.

The chain couples TRBV5-1 to TRBJ2-3; TRBD2 is a possible D gene (5 bases). The CDR3 has 13 amino acids. V lost 0 bases to trimming and J lost 5 bases, with 7 bases between them. Germline-derived CDR1 and CDR2 are SGHRS and YFSETQ. The CDR3 DNA reads as TGCGCCAGCAGCTTGGCCGGGGAAGATACGCAGTATTTT. Translating it yields CASSLAGEDTQYF.

The rearrangement links TRBV12-5 to TRBJ1-2, with no clear D. V shed 5 bases and J shed 0 bases, with 13 bases lying between them. CDR3 length: 15 amino acids. Germline assignment: CDR1 LGHNT and CDR2 FRNRAP. CDR3 nucleotide sequence: TGTGCTAGTGGTCCCCAGGCGAGTGCTAACTATGGCTACACCTTC. Translating it yields CASGPQASANYGYTF. The entire variable domain, with the rest obtained from reference TRBV12-5 and TRBJ1-2, is as follows: DARVTQTPRHKVTEMGQEVTMRCQPILGHNTVFWYRQTMMQGLELLAYFRNRAPLDDSGMPKDRFSAEMPDATLATLKIQPSEPRDSAVYFCASGPQASANYGYTFGSGTRLTVV.

V is TRBV6-5 and J is TRBJ1-4, with a possible D match to TRBD1 (6 bases). V lost 8 bases and J lost 5, with 15 bases in between. This CDR3 contains 14 residues. Germline CDR1 is MNHEY and CDR2 is SVGAGI. CDR3 sequence (DNA): TGTGCCAGCCGCCGGACAGTTTCAAATGAAAAACTGTTTTTT. Amino acids: CASRRTVSNEKLFF.

J is TRBJ2-7 and V is TRBV19; possibly TRBD1 for D (5 bases). Germline V lookup: CDR1 LNHDA, CDR2 SQIVND (reference sequence). The V and J ends lost 5 bases and 3 bases respectively, with 14 bases between them. This CDR3 comprises 14 residues. The CDR3 reads CASSPGSGYYEQYF. The CDR3 coding sequence is TGTGCCAGTAGTCCTGGATCAGGGTACTACGAGCAGTACTTC.

The CDR3 loop reads CASSLDEVRGAGGYTF. CDR3 coding DNA: TGTGCCAGCAGCTTAGATGAGGTCCGGGGGGCCGGTGGCTACACCTTC. The chain couples TRBV11-2 to TRBJ1-2, with TRBD1 as a possible D gene (6 bases). V was clipped by 0 bases and J by 7 bases, with 18 bases between them. The CDR3 has 16 amino acids. Germline lookup yields CDR1 SGHAT and CDR2 FQNNGV.

The V gene is TRBV5-1, the J gene TRBJ1-1, with D unresolved. Germline V gene sequence: CDR1 SGHRS, CDR2 YFSETQ. The V and J ends lost 4 bases and 1 base respectively, with 11 bases between them. There are 14 residues in the CDR3. CDR3 sequence (DNA): TGCGCCAGCAGCCTCAGTCCCCCGAACACTGAAGCTTTCTTT. It is translated as CASSLSPPNTEAFF. Together with reference TRBV5-1 and TRBJ1-1, the CDR3 gives the full variable domain: KAGVTQTPRYLIKTRGQQVTLSCSPISGHRSVSWYQQTPGQGLQFLFEYFSETQRNKGNFPGRFSGRQFSNSRSEMNVSTLELGDSALYLCASSLSPPNTEAFFGQGTRLTVV.

The chain carries TRBV5-1 and TRBJ1-6; possibly TRBD1 for D (5 bases). V gave up 0 bases and J gave up 6 bases, with 7 bases separating them. CDR1 and CDR2 (germline): SGHRS, YFSETQ. The CDR3 is made up of 14 amino acids. The chain's CDR3 is CASSLEGSNSPLHF. CDR3 bases: TGCGCCAGCAGCTTGGAGGGGTCTAATTCACCCCTCCACTTT.

This chain connects TRBV15 to TRBJ1-1, with unresolved D. This CDR3 has 14 amino acids. The germline V gene encodes CDR1 LNHNV and CDR2 YYDKDF (reference sequence). V shed 1 base and J shed 5 bases, with 11 bases lying between them. The CDR3 DNA is TGTGCCACCAGCAGAGGACGGGGAGGGACTGAAGCTTTCTTT. Residues: CATSRGRGGTEAFF.

The CDR3 loop is CASSLDSKMNEQYF. For the CDR3, the DNA is TGTGCCAGCAGCTTAGATTCTAAAATGAACGAGCAGTACTTC. J is TRBJ2-7 and V is TRBV13, with no clear D. CDR3 size: 14 residues. The germline V and J ends were trimmed by 1 base and 5 bases, with 12 bases remaining between them. The germline V gene encodes CDR1 PRHDT and CDR2 FYEKMQ (reference sequence).

In its sample, this clone was seen once. V gene TRBV20-1 combines with J gene TRBJ2-1, with a tentative D call TRBD2 (6 bases). The V and J ends lost 5 bases and 11 bases respectively, with 10 bases between them. The germline V gene encodes CDR1 DFQATT and CDR2 SNEGSKA (reference sequence). The CDR3 has 10 amino acids. The CDR3 is CSAVRGKQFF. DNA of the CDR3: TGCAGTGCTGTCCGGGGGAAGCAGTTCTTC.

V and J are TRBV7-2 and TRBJ1-2; TRBD1 agrees at 8 bases. J lost 6 bases, V lost 5 bases, and 5 bases had no gene match. Germline V gene sequence: CDR1 SGHTA, CDR2 FQGNSA. The CDR3 is 13 amino acids. The CDR3 bases are TGTGCCAGCAGCCTACAGGGGGTGAATGGCTACACCTTC. It specifies CASSLQGVNGYTF.

The chain employs TRBV5-1 and TRBJ2-1; a weak D match, TRBD2 (5 bases). Trimming left V 4 bases short and J 0 bases short, with 11 bases between. This CDR3 has 15 residues. CDR1 SGHRS and CDR2 YFSETQ come from the germline V gene. CDR3 sequence: CASSQSGGSYNEQFF. The DNA for the CDR3 is TGCGCCAGCAGCCAAAGCGGTGGCTCCTACAATGAGCAGTTCTTC.

V usage is TRBV7-2 and J usage is TRBJ1-2, with D perhaps matching TRBD1 (5 bases). CDR3 length: 12 residues. Germline V gene data show CDR1 as SGHTA and CDR2 as FQGNSA. Trimming removed 7 bases from V and 8 bases from J, with 14 bases in between. The CDR3 protein is CASTIRGLGYTF. CDR3 DNA: TGTGCCAGCACCATTAGGGGTTTAGGCTACACCTTC.

The genes are TRBV6-4 and TRBJ1-5; no clear D. The V gene's germline CDR1 is MRHNA and CDR2 SNTAGT. The CDR3 spans 12 residues. Trimming left V 3 bases short and J 6 bases short, with 6 bases between. This chain's CDR3 is CASSEQTQPQHF. In nucleotides, the CDR3 is TGTGCCAGCAGTGAACAGACTCAGCCCCAGCATTTT.

A single count supports this clone. The chain uses TRBV19 and TRBJ1-5, with 8 bases aligning to TRBD1. Germline V CDR1 and CDR2: LNHDA, SQIVND (reference sequence). The CDR3 is 13 amino acids. The J segment lost 9 bases and the V segment lost 3 bases, leaving 4 bases of the junction unmatched. The CDR3 region is CASSMRDRPPQHF. The CDR3 DNA is TGTGCCAGTAGTATGCGGGACAGGCCGCCCCAGCATTTT.

This chain uses TRBV7-8 with TRBJ1-5; tentatively, D is TRBD1 (6 bases). Trimming shortened V by 5 bases and J by 6 bases, and 11 bases separated the two germline ends. Germline V gene sequence: CDR1 SGHVS, CDR2 FQNEAQ. The CDR3 contains 13 residues. CDR3: CASSTQTGQPQHF. CDR3 in DNA: TGTGCCAGCAGCACCCAGACAGGTCAGCCCCAGCATTTT.

This clone was counted once. The chain uses TRBV29-1 and TRBJ2-5; 11 nucleotides match TRBD2. Germline-derived CDR1 and CDR2 are SQVTM and ANQGSEA. The CDR3 loop spans 15 amino acids. With V trimmed by 4 bases and J by 2 bases, 6 bases remained unmatched. The CDR3: CSVGRLAGPQETQYF. CDR3 coding DNA: TGCAGCGTTGGCCGACTAGCGGGGCCGCAAGAGACCCAGTACTTC.